This is a list of T cell receptor beta chains from one sample in a study of T cells in narcolepsy. Produced via immunoSEQ multiplex PCR; TCRdb's table is partial and in-frame only. The sample holds around 31,000 clones, 75% to 90% seen once. Sequencing input: CD45RA- memory CD4+ T cells from PBMCs. The receptors come from a human donor with narcolepsy. Each CDR3 is given without its conserved first and last residue.

v_gene: TRBV4-2; j_gene: TRBJ2-7; CDR3aa: ASSQGQGTYEQY
v_gene: TRBV14; j_gene: TRBJ1-1; CDR3aa: ASSINERARAF
v_gene: TRBV2; j_gene: TRBJ1-5; CDR3aa: ASSEMSALEPQH
v_gene: TRBV5-4; j_gene: TRBJ2-1; CDR3aa: ASSRRTGESYNEQF
v_gene: TRBV18; j_gene: TRBJ1-1; CDR3aa: ASSPEGKTTAEAF
v_gene: TRBV6-1; j_gene: TRBJ2-3; CDR3aa: ASSDSGQSTDTQY
v_gene: TRBV7-6; j_gene: TRBJ1-5; CDR3aa: ASSGEHGVQPQH
v_gene: TRBV4-3; j_gene: TRBJ1-2; CDR3aa: ASSQAAGQSNYGYT
v_gene: TRBV5-1; j_gene: TRBJ1-2; CDR3aa: ASSYSAAGYGYT
v_gene: TRBV18; j_gene: TRBJ1-4; CDR3aa: ASSPGEGGNEKLF
v_gene: TRBV6-5; j_gene: TRBJ1-3; CDR3aa: ASRGQGNTGNTIY
v_gene: TRBV15; j_gene: TRBJ1-1; CDR3aa: ATSRERIPEAF
v_gene: TRBV2; j_gene: TRBJ1-4; CDR3aa: ATLRDREGKLF
v_gene: TRBV6-6; j_gene: TRBJ2-5; CDR3aa: ASSWGGQETQY
v_gene: TRBV11-2; j_gene: TRBJ2-5; CDR3aa: ASSFKGVETQY
v_gene: TRBV7-9; j_gene: TRBJ1-1; CDR3aa: ASIQGGATEAF
v_gene: TRBV2; j_gene: TRBJ1-5; CDR3aa: ASTKRGGSNQPQH
v_gene: TRBV11-1; j_gene: TRBJ2-1; CDR3aa: ASSLALYEQF
v_gene: TRBV4-1; j_gene: TRBJ2-3; CDR3aa: ASSPLGTSGGRDTQY
v_gene: TRBV6-1; j_gene: TRBJ2-7; CDR3aa: ASSGRDYEQY
v_gene: TRBV2; j_gene: TRBJ2-7; CDR3aa: ASLGTVGYEQY
v_gene: TRBV10-3; j_gene: TRBJ2-5; CDR3aa: AISPTSGGYGETQY
v_gene: TRBV5-6; j_gene: TRBJ1-5; CDR3aa: ASSLGPGAADQPQH
v_gene: TRBV5-1; j_gene: TRBJ1-6; CDR3aa: ASSPEGDTYNSPLH
v_gene: TRBV11-2; j_gene: TRBJ2-7; CDR3aa: ASSPWTSGGSYEQY
v_gene: TRBV4-1; j_gene: TRBJ1-1; CDR3aa: ASSQDLRPGANTEAF
v_gene: TRBV4-1; j_gene: TRBJ1-1; CDR3aa: ASSPGTFEAF
v_gene: TRBV5-6; j_gene: TRBJ2-4; CDR3aa: ASSQIVAKNIQY
v_gene: TRBV27; j_gene: TRBJ1-2; CDR3aa: ASSLIQGAQGYGYT
v_gene: TRBV19; j_gene: TRBJ1-5; CDR3aa: ASSMGRGQPQH
v_gene: TRBV18; j_gene: TRBJ1-4; CDR3aa: ASSRRRGEGNEKLF
v_gene: TRBV19; j_gene: TRBJ2-2; CDR3aa: ASSIGGIGTGELF
v_gene: TRBV30; j_gene: TRBJ2-7; CDR3aa: AWSVKDRGPYEQY
v_gene: TRBV7-9; j_gene: TRBJ2-7; CDR3aa: ASSIRDGLSYEQY
v_gene: TRBV5-1; j_gene: TRBJ2-7; CDR3aa: ASSLGLGTGTYEQY
v_gene: TRBV18; j_gene: TRBJ2-7; CDR3aa: ASSPQLAAEQY
v_gene: TRBV7-9; j_gene: TRBJ1-1; CDR3aa: ASSSENRVNTEAF